Only a few counts were recorded for the clone carrying this TCR beta chain. Its antigen is unidentified. Between the trimmed V and J ends, which lost 5 bases and 1 base, there was a span of 15 bases. CDR1 and CDR2 from the germline V gene are DFQATT and SNEGSKA (reference sequence). This CDR3 contains 14 residues. A second PCR, run for 7 to 11 cycles, used a sample-barcoded 5' primer plus a J-beta primer mix. TCRdb analysed the 5' RACE reads with MiXCR anew, one entry per CDR3 protein. In the table there are under 1,000,000 distinct CDR3 sequences, about 34% of which are singletons. The data were obtained in a study of blood T cells in healthy people across ages. Study-wide findings and caveats: Among long-lived donors, naive CD4+ cells were more numerous and diversity higher than in aged donors.

Input material: blood. The rearrangement joins TRBV20-1 to TRBJ2-7, with a possible D match to TRBD2 (6 bases). This clonotype was sampled from a man aged 18 to 29 in good health. The CDR3: CSAYGGDESYEQYF. The DNA for the CDR3 is TGCAGTGCTTATGGCGGGGACGAGTCCTACGAGCAGTACTTC.